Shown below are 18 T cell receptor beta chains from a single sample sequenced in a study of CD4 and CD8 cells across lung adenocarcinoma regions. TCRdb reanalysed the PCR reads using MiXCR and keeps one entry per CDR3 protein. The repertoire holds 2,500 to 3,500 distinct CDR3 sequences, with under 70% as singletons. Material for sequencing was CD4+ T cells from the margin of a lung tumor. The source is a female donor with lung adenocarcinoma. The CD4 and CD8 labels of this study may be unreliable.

CDR3 in DNA: TGCGCCAGCAGTGAGGGCGTTCGGGAGCTGTTTTTT. It yields the protein CASSEGVRELFF. The chain joins TRBV10-1 to TRBJ2-2, with D uncertain. V was cut by 2 bases and J by 9 bases, with 7 bases left in between. CDR1 and CDR2 (germline): WNHNN, SYGVQD (reference sequence). The CDR3 has 12 amino acids.

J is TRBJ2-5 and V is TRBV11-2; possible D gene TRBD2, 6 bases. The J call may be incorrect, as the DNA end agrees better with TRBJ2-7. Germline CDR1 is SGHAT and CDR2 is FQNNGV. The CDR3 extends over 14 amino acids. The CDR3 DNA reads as TGTGCCAGCAGCTTAGGGATTCAGGGAGGCGAGCAGTACTTC. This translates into CASSLGIQGGEQYF.

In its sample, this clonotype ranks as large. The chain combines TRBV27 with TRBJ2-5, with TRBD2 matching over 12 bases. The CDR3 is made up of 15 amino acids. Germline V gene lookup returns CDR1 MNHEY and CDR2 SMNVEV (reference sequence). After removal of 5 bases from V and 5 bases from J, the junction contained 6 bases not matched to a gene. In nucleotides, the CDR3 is TGTGCCAGCAGTCGACTAGCGGGAGTTCGGGAGACCCAGTACTTC. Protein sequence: CASSRLAGVRETQYF.

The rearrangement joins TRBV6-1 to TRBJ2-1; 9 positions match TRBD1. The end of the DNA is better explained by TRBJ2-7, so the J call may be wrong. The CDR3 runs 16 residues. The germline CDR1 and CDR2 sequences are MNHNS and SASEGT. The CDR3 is CASSNARDRAKGEQYF. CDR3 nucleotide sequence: TGTGCCAGCAGTAACGCCAGGGACAGGGCGAAAGGGGAGCAGTACTTC.

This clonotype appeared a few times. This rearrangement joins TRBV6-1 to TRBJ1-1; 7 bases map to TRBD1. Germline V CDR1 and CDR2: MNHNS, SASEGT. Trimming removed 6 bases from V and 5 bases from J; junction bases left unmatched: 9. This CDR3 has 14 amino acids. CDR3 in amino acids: CASSATGRGTEAFF. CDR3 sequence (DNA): TGTGCCAGCAGCGCGACAGGGAGAGGGACTGAAGCTTTCTTT.

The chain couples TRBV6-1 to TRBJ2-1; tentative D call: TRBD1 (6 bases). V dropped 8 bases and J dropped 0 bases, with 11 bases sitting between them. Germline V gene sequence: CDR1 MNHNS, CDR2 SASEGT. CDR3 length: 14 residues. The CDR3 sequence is CASGTGSSYNEQFF. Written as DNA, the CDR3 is TGTGCCAGCGGTACAGGGAGCTCCTACAATGAGCAGTTCTTC.

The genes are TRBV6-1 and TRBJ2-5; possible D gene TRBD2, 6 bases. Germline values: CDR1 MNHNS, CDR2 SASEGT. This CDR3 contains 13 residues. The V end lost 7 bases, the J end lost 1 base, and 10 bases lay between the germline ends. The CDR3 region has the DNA TGTGCCAGCACGATGGGACTCCAAGAGACCCAGTACTTC. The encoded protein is CASTMGLQETQYF.

DNA of the CDR3: TGTGCCAGCAGTGAAACAGGGGCTAACTATGGCTACACCTTC. Its translation: CASSETGANYGYTF. This chain connects TRBV6-1 to TRBJ1-2; 7 bases align to TRBD1. The germline gives CDR1 MNHNS, CDR2 SASEGT. V lost 2 bases, J lost 0 bases, and 0 bases stayed unmatched. There are 14 residues in the CDR3.

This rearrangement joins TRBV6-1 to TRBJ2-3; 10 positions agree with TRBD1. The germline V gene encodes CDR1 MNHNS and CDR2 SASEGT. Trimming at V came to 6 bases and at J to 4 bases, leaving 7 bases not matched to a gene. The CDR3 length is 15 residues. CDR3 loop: CASRETGGAPDTQYF. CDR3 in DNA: TGTGCCAGCAGAGAGACAGGGGGCGCTCCAGATACGCAGTATTTT.

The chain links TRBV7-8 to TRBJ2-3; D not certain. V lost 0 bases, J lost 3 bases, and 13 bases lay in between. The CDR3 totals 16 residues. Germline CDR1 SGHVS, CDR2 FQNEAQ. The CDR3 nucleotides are TGTGCCAGCAGCTTAGCGGCAGCCCCTGGTACAGATACGCAGTATTTT. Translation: CASSLAAAPGTDTQYF. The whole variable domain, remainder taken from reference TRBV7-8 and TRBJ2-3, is GAGVSQSPRYKVAKRGQDVALRCDPISGHVSLFWYQQALGQGPEFLTYFQNEAQLDKSGLPSDRFFAERPEGSVSTLKIQRTQQEDSAVYLCASSLAAAPGTDTQYFGPGTRLTVL.

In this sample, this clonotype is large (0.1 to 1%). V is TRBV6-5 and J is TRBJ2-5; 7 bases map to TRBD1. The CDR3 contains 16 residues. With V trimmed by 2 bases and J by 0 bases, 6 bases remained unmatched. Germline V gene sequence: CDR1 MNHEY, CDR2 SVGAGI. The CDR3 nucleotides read TGTGCCAGCAGTTACCCCAGGGGGACGTACCAAGAGACCCAGTACTTC. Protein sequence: CASSYPRGTYQETQYF.

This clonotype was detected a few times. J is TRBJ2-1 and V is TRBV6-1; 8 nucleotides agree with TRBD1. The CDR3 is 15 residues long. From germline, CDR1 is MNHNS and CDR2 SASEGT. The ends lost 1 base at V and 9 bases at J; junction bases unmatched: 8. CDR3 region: CASSEVRDRLGEQFF. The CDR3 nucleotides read TGTGCCAGCAGTGAAGTCCGGGACAGGCTGGGTGAGCAGTTCTTC.

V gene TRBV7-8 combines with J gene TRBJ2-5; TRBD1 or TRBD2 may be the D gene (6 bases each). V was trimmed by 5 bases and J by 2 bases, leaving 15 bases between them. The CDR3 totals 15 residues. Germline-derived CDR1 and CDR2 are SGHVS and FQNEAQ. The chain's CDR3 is CASSLVGGLQETQYF. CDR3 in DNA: TGTGCCAGCAGCCTCGTCGGGGGCTTACAAGAGACCCAGTACTTC.

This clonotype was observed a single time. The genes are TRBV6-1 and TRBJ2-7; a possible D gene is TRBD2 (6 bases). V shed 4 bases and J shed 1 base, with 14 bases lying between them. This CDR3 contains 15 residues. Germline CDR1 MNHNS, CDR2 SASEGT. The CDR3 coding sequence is TGTGCCAGCAGTGGGGTGGGACTCACTTCCTACGAGCAGTACTTC. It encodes CASSGVGLTSYEQYF.

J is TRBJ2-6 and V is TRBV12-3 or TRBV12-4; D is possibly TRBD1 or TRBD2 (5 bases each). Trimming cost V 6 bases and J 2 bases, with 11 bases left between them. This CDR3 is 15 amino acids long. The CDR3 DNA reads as TGTGCCAGCAGCCTGAGGGGCACTGGGGCCAACGTCCTGACTTTC. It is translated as CASSLRGTGANVLTF.

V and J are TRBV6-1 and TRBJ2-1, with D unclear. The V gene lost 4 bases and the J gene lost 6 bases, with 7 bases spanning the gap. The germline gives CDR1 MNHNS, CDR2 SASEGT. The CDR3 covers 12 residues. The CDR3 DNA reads TGTGCCAGCAGTGTTCTGAGCAATGAGCAGTTCTTC. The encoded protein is CASSVLSNEQFF.

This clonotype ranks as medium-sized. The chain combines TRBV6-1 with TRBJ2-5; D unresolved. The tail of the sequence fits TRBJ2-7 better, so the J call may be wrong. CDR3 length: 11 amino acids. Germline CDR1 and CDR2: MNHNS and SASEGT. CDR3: CASSPLYEQYF. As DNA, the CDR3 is TGTGCCAGCAGCCCTCTATACGAGCAGTACTTC.

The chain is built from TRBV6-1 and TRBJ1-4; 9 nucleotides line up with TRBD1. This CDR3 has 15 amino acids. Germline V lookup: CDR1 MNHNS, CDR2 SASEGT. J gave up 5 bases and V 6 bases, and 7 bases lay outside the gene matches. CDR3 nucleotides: TGTGCCAGCAGCCGACAGGGGGGAGCGAATGAAAAACTGTTTTTT. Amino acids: CASSRQGGANEKLFF.